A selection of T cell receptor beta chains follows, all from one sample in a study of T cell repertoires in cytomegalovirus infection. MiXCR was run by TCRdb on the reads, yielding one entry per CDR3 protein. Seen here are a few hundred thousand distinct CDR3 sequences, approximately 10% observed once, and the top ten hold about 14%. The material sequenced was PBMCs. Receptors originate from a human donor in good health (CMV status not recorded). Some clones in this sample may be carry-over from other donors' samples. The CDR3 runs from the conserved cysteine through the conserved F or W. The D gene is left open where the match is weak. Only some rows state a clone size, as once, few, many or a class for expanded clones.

TGTGCCAGCAGCTTCCTGACCCGCACAGATACGCAGTATTTT	CASSFLTRTDTQYF	NA	TRBJ2-3	TRBV7-2	many
TGTGCCAGCAGTTTACAGGGTTTTTGGCAGTTCTTC	CASSLQGFWQFF	NA	TRBJ2-1	TRBV28	NA
TGCAGTGTTCGCCCGCCAGAGTTCGGGGAAAAACTGTTTTTT	CSVRPPEFGEKLFF	NA	TRBJ1-4	TRBV20-1	NA
TGTGCCAGCAGCTTAAAAGTGAATCAGCCCCAGCATTTT	CASSLKVNQPQHF	NA	TRBJ1-5	TRBV7-8	many
TGCGCCAGCAGATCAGTTGCAACTAATGAAAAACTGTTTTTT	CASRSVATNEKLFF	NA	TRBJ1-4	TRBV5-1	many
TGTGCCAGCTCCACCGGACAGGGAATAGGGAATGAGCAGTTCTTC	CASSTGQGIGNEQFF	TRBD1	TRBJ2-1	TRBV7-3	many
TGTGCCAGCAGCTTCAGGGGAGGGGAGCTGTTTTTT	CASSFRGGELFF	NA	TRBJ2-2	TRBV7-2	many
TGTGCCAGCAGCTTACAGGCGGTGGGCACTGAAGCTTTCTTT	CASSLQAVGTEAFF	NA	TRBJ1-1	TRBV7-2	many
TGCAGTGCTAGATGGACCGAAAACTATGGCTACACCTTC	CSARWTENYGYTF	NA	TRBJ1-2	TRBV20-1	NA
TGTGCCAGCAGCTTACTGGGTCTATCCTACAATGAGCAGTTCTTC	CASSLLGLSYNEQFF	NA	TRBJ2-1	TRBV7-6	NA
TGTGCCAGCAGCTTAGAACAGGGGATATACAATGAGCAGTTCTTC	CASSLEQGIYNEQFF	TRBD1	TRBJ2-1	TRBV7-2	many
TGTGCCAGCAGCCAATGGAGGAGCGAGCAGTACTTC	CASSQWRSEQYF	NA	TRBJ2-7	TRBV14	many
TGTGCCAGCAGCTCCTCGGGACTAGGCACAGATACGCAGTATTTT	CASSSSGLGTDTQYF	TRBD2	TRBJ2-3	TRBV7-2	many
TGCAGCGTCGCAACCCGGGGAGCCGGAAACACCATATATTTT	CSVATRGAGNTIYF	NA	TRBJ1-3	TRBV29-1	few
TGTGCCAGCAGTGAGACAGGAGGGGCCTCCAATGAGCAGTTCTTC	CASSETGGASNEQFF	NA	TRBJ2-1	TRBV12-3/TRBV12-4	many
TGCAGTGCTAGAGATATGTCGACTAACTATGGCTACACCTTC	CSARDMSTNYGYTF	NA	TRBJ1-2	TRBV20-1	few
TGCAGCGTTGAACCCGACAGGGTCCATGAGCAGTTCTTC	CSVEPDRVHEQFF	TRBD1	TRBJ2-1	TRBV29-1	NA
TGTGCCAGCAGCTTAAGAGGGGTAGACACCGGGGAGCTGTTTTTT	CASSLRGVDTGELFF	NA	TRBJ2-2	TRBV7-2	many
TGTGCCAGCAGCTGGGTAACAGGAGCTAGCAATCAGCCCCAGCATTTT	CASSWVTGASNQPQHF	NA	TRBJ1-5	TRBV7-2	many
TGTGCCAGCAGCCGTGGAAGCTCTGGAAACACCATATATTTT	CASSRGSSGNTIYF	NA	TRBJ1-3	TRBV12-3/TRBV12-4	few
TGTGCCAGCAGTCATGATAGGGGGAGAGGGGACAACATTCAGTACTTC	CASSHDRGRGDNIQYF	NA	TRBJ2-4	TRBV12-3/TRBV12-4	few
TGTGCCAGCAGCTTAGTTGGTTATGAAGCTTTCTTT	CASSLVGYEAFF	NA	TRBJ1-1	TRBV7-2	many
TGTGCCAGCAGGGAATTCGACAGGGGGCGAAATCAGCCCCAGCATTTT	CASREFDRGRNQPQHF	TRBD1	TRBJ1-5	TRBV6-2/TRBV6-3	NA
TGTGCCAGCAGCTCCCCCCGACAGATCCAAGAGACCCAGTACTTC	CASSSPRQIQETQYF	NA	TRBJ2-5	TRBV7-2	many
TGTGCCAGCAGCTCTCCGTCGGCGGGAGGACAAGAGACCCAGTACTTC	CASSSPSAGGQETQYF	TRBD2	TRBJ2-5	TRBV7-2	many
TGTGCCAGCAGCTTAGCGGGGATGGGTAGTAATCAGCCCCAGCATTTT	CASSLAGMGSNQPQHF	NA	TRBJ1-5	TRBV7-2	many
TGTGCCATCAGTGAGAAAGGGGGCGTTTCGAGCTCCTATAATTCACCCCTCCACTTT	CAISEKGGVSSSYNSPLHF	TRBD1	TRBJ1-6	TRBV10-3	NA
TGTGCCAGCAGTTACGGGACTAGCGGGACGTACAATGAGCAGTTCTTC	CASSYGTSGTYNEQFF	TRBD2	TRBJ2-1	TRBV6-2/TRBV6-3	NA
TGTGCCAGCAGCTTAGACAGTCAAGCGGGAGTGTCCTACGAGCAGTACTTC	CASSLDSQAGVSYEQYF	TRBD2	TRBJ2-7	TRBV7-2	many
TGTGCCAGCAGCCCGACAGGGAGTACCATCAATGAGCAGTTCTTC	CASSPTGSTINEQFF	TRBD1	TRBJ2-1	TRBV7-2	many
TGTGCCAGCAGCCATAGACAGACCCTACGCACAGATACGCAGTATTTT	CASSHRQTLRTDTQYF	NA	TRBJ2-3	TRBV7-8	once
TGTGCCAGCAGCCTCCCCCGGGCAGGACGCGCGGGGAAGCAGTACTTC	CASSLPRAGRAGKQYF	NA	TRBJ2-7	TRBV7-9	many